The clone carrying this TCR beta chain was counted a single time. What it binds is not known. Ten immunoSEQ deep assay plates were used to sequence the DNA of unsorted PBMCs. Sequencing was performed with immunoSEQ multiplex PCR; in TCRdb, only in-frame clones are kept and a portion is missing. Among about 470,000 clones listed, 70% to 80% were seen once. All participating donors were Caucasian adults from Nashville, Tennessee. This specimen belongs to a study of shared clonotypes between healthy human individuals. CDR3 length equals 14 residues. Looked up from germline, CDR1 is SGHTA and CDR2 is FQGNSA. V was clipped by 5 bases and J by 5 bases, with 16 bases between them. The study, taken as a whole, reports: In having few donors, the study represented limited genetic and exposure-history diversity. Apart from blood, nothing was sampled; tissue repertoires likely differ.

The rearrangement links TRBV7-2 to TRBJ2-7; either TRBD1 or TRBD2 may fit D (5 bases each). Sequenced material: PBMCs. The sequence derives from a middle-aged woman in good health. Some clones in this sample may be carry-over from other donors' samples. As DNA, the CDR3 is TGTGCCAGCAGCCCTAATCTCCCGGGGCACGAGCAGTACTTC. Translating gives CASSPNLPGHEQYF.